The 25 T cell receptor beta chains below all came from one sample that was sequenced in a study of cytomegalovirus exposure and HLA in healthy donors. PCR used 60 Vbeta primers and 13 Jbeta primers. Sequencing used immunoSEQ multiplex PCR; TCRdb keeps in-frame clones, though not all of them. Of roughly 150,000 clones in the sample, roughly 80% were seen once. The sample was PBMCs. The receptors derive from a male donor in good health and CMV-seronegative.

This clone was detected a few times. The genes are TRBV6-1 and TRBJ1-5, with a possible D match to TRBD1 (6 bases). The CDR3 contains 15 residues. The germline gives CDR1 MNHNS, CDR2 SASEGT. V dropped 5 bases and J dropped 2 bases, with 13 bases sitting between them. In nucleotides, the CDR3 is TGTGCCAGCAGTCAACAGGGTGGTGGCAATCAGCCCCAGCATTTT. Encoded protein: CASSQQGGGNQPQHF.

This clone has a handful of counts. This chain joins TRBV5-1 and TRBJ2-5; tentative D call: TRBD2 (6 bases). Trimming removed 3 bases from V and 5 bases from J, with 14 bases in between. CDR1 and CDR2 from the germline V gene are SGHRS and YFSETQ. The CDR3 totals 14 residues. The DNA for the CDR3 is TGCGCCAGCAGCTCCGACCGGAGCGGGGAGACCCAGTACTTC. This codes for CASSSDRSGETQYF.

The chain links TRBV7-2 to TRBJ2-7; 9 bases are a match to TRBD2. Per the germline V gene, CDR1 is SGHTA and CDR2 is FQGNSA. The CDR3 spans 18 residues. Trimming at V came to 5 bases and at J to 2 bases, leaving 16 bases not matched to a gene. The CDR3 sequence is CASSRNDIWTSATYEQYF. CDR3 nucleotide sequence: TGTGCCAGCAGCCGTAACGATATCTGGACTAGCGCGACCTACGAGCAGTACTTC.

The chain carries TRBV28 and TRBJ1-1, with D tentatively TRBD1 (5 bases). Trimming took 1 base from V and 5 from J, leaving 17 bases between them. Germline CDR1 is MDHEN and CDR2 is SYDVKM. The length of the CDR3 is 16 residues. CDR3 amino acids: CASSLFGAGGYTEAFF. The CDR3 DNA is TGTGCCAGCAGTTTATTCGGGGCCGGGGGGTATACTGAAGCTTTCTTT.

The rearrangement uses TRBV30 and TRBJ2-5; TRBD1 matches 7 bases. The CDR3 has 13 residues. The V gene's germline CDR1 is GTSNPN and CDR2 SVGIG (reference sequence). V lost 3 bases and J lost 4; bases outside the gene matches: 5. DNA for the CDR3: TGTGCCTGGAGGCATTACAGGGGAGAGACCCAGTACTTC. Residues: CAWRHYRGETQYF.

In this sample, this clone turned up once. The chain has TRBV5-1 and TRBJ2-1; a weak D match, TRBD1 (6 bases). This CDR3 comprises 15 residues. V lost 4 bases, J lost 5 bases, and 16 bases lay in between. Germline V gene data show CDR1 as SGHRS and CDR2 as YFSETQ. CDR3 coding DNA: TGCGCCAGCAGCCCCGGGGCAGGGGTAAACAATGAGCAGTTCTTC. The encoded protein is CASSPGAGVNNEQFF. Combining the CDR3 with reference TRBV5-1 and TRBJ2-1 gives the whole variable domain KAGVTQTPRYLIKTRGQQVTLSCSPISGHRSVSWYQQTPGQGLQFLFEYFSETQRNKGNFPGRFSGRQFSNSRSEMNVSTLELGDSALYLCASSPGAGVNNEQFFGPGTRLTVL.

This clone was detected a few times. The chain employs TRBV10-3 and TRBJ1-1; D call uncertain. The CDR3 length is 15 residues. The V end lost 2 bases, the J end lost 4 bases, and 14 bases lay between the germline ends. CDR1 and CDR2 from the germline V gene are ENHRY and SYGVKD. As DNA, the CDR3 is TGTGCCATCAGTGAGGCGAAATGGCGGCTCACTGAAGCTTTCTTT. It encodes CAISEAKWRLTEAFF.

This clone was counted a few times. This chain links TRBV25-1 with TRBJ1-2; the match to TRBD1 covers 8 bases. The trim removed 5 bases at V and 5 bases at J, leaving 7 bases unmatched. Germline loops: CDR1 MGHDK, CDR2 SYGVNS. The CDR3 is 14 residues long. In DNA, the CDR3 is TGTGCCAGCAGTTCCCGGACAGGGATTTATGGCTACACCTTC. It is translated as CASSSRTGIYGYTF.

The rearrangement uses TRBV5-4 and TRBJ2-2; 10 nucleotides line up with TRBD2. The CDR3 spans 15 residues. Germline V gives CDR1 SGHNT, CDR2 YYREEE (reference sequence). V dropped 2 bases and J dropped 6; count of bases not matched to a gene: 4. The CDR3 sequence: CASSLSGGASGELFF. The CDR3 nucleotides read TGTGCCAGCAGCTTAAGCGGGGGGGCGTCCGGGGAGCTGTTTTTT. Combining the CDR3 with reference TRBV5-4 and TRBJ2-2 gives the whole variable domain ETGVTQSPTHLIKTRGQQVTLRCSSQSGHNTVSWYQQALGQGPQFIFQYYREEENGRGNFPPRFSGLQFPNYSSELNVNALELDDSALYLCASSLSGGASGELFFGEGSRLTVL.

This rearrangement joins TRBV28 to TRBJ1-2; a weak D match, TRBD1 (6 bases). CDR3 length: 14 residues. V was cut by 3 bases and J by 0 bases, with 8 bases left in between. Germline loops: CDR1 MDHEN, CDR2 SYDVKM. Written as DNA, the CDR3 is TGTGCCAGCAGTTTCGGACAGACTAACTATGGCTACACCTTC. It is translated as CASSFGQTNYGYTF.

The V call is TRBV10-3, the J call TRBJ2-7; possibly TRBD1 for D (5 bases). V lost 8 bases to trimming and J lost 9 bases, with 17 bases between them. This CDR3 comprises 12 residues. Looked up from germline, CDR1 is ENHRY and CDR2 is SYGVKD. CDR3 in amino acids: CAIETAQGGQYF. The CDR3 DNA is TGTGCCATCGAGACAGCCCAAGGCGGGCAGTACTTC.

The genes are TRBV7-9 and TRBJ2-1; 7 positions agree with TRBD2. The V gene's germline CDR1 is SEHNR and CDR2 FQNEAQ (reference sequence). V lost 1 base, J lost 8 bases, and 8 bases stayed unmatched. The CDR3 spans 15 residues. The CDR3 region is CASSLGLADSDEQFF. CDR3 sequence (DNA): TGTGCCAGCAGCTTAGGGCTAGCGGATAGTGATGAGCAGTTCTTC.

V is TRBV5-4 and J is TRBJ1-2; TRBD1 agrees at 8 bases. Per germline, CDR1 SGHNT and CDR2 YYREEE (reference sequence). The CDR3 sequence is 13 residues long. V dropped 4 bases and J dropped 7; count of bases not matched to a gene: 6. The CDR3 DNA reads as TGTGCCAGCAGCCCAATCGACAGGGGTGGCTACACCTTC. It is translated as CASSPIDRGGYTF.

The chain links TRBV27 to TRBJ1-2; 7 nucleotides line up with TRBD1. J lost 10 bases, V lost 5 bases, and 13 bases had no gene match. In germline, CDR1 is MNHEY, CDR2 SMNVEV (reference sequence). The CDR3 is made up of 14 amino acids. CDR3 sequence (DNA): TGTGCCAGCAGTAAAGGATTAGGGACAGTGGTCTACACCTTC. Its translation is CASSKGLGTVVYTF.

In its sample, this clone ranks as medium-sized. This chain links TRBV7-8 with TRBJ2-2, with D possibly being TRBD1 (6 bases). The germline CDR1 and CDR2 sequences are SGHVS and FQNEAQ. The CDR3 consists of 16 residues. V lost 1 base to trimming and J lost 2 bases, with 11 bases between them. The CDR3 here is CASSLVGRGNTGELFF. The CDR3 DNA follows: TGTGCCAGCAGCTTAGTAGGCAGGGGAAACACCGGGGAGCTGTTTTTT.

The gene calls are TRBV27 and TRBJ2-1, with D possibly being TRBD1 (6 bases). The CDR3 consists of 15 residues. Germline V gene data show CDR1 as MNHEY and CDR2 as SMNVEV (reference sequence). V was cut by 2 bases and J by 2 bases, with 10 bases left in between. CDR3 nucleotides: TGTGCCAGCAGTTTAGGTGGACAGCCCTACAATGAGCAGTTCTTC. As protein: CASSLGGQPYNEQFF.

The chain has TRBV7-6 and TRBJ1-3; 7 bases match TRBD1. Germline V CDR1 and CDR2: SGHVS, FNYEAQ. V trimming: 5 bases; J trimming: 0 bases; junction bases outside the gene matches: 4. The CDR3 covers 15 residues. The CDR3, as DNA: TGTGCCAGCAGCCAGGGGGGCAACTCTGGAAACACCATATATTTT. It specifies CASSQGGNSGNTIYF.

The table lists this clone with a few counts. This chain joins TRBV9 and TRBJ1-2; TRBD1 aligns across 8 bases. The CDR3 runs to 11 residues. Germline V gene sequence: CDR1 SGDLS, CDR2 YYNGEE. J gave up 7 bases and V 5 bases, and 1 base lay outside the gene matches. The CDR3 DNA follows: TGTGCCAGCAGGGACAGGGTTGGCTACACCTTC. Its translation is CASRDRVGYTF.

The gene calls are TRBV4-3 and TRBJ1-6; no definite D call. Germline assignment: CDR1 LGHNA and CDR2 YSLEER. Trimming pared 1 base from V and 8 bases from J, leaving 21 bases between. This CDR3 is 18 amino acids long. The CDR3 region is CASSQVEEGIPADSPLHF. The CDR3 DNA follows: TGCGCCAGCAGCCAAGTGGAGGAGGGAATACCGGCCGATTCACCCCTCCACTTT.

The genes are TRBV18 and TRBJ1-5; tentative D call: TRBD1 (6 bases). The CDR3 covers 16 residues. Per germline, CDR1 KGHSH and CDR2 LQKENI. V lost 6 bases and J 3 bases, leaving 18 bases between the germline ends. This CDR3 reads CASSVSGVANNQPQHF. The CDR3, as DNA: TGTGCCAGCTCGGTTTCAGGGGTAGCGAACAATCAGCCCCAGCATTTT.

The chain employs TRBV28 and TRBJ1-4, with 8 positions matching TRBD1. The length of the CDR3 is 16 residues. V dropped 5 bases and J dropped 2; count of bases not matched to a gene: 7. The germline V gene has CDR1 MDHEN and CDR2 SYDVKM. The CDR3 coding sequence is TGTGCCAGCAGTCCTGCAGGGGGCTATACTAATGAAAAACTGTTTTTT. Translating gives CASSPAGGYTNEKLFF.

The rearrangement links TRBV11-2 to TRBJ2-7, with TRBD1 matching over 9 bases. From germline, CDR1 is SGHAT and CDR2 FQNNGV. The CDR3 loop spans 16 amino acids. J lost 4 bases, V lost 1 base, and 8 bases had no gene match. The CDR3 loop is CASSLGGRTGEYEQYF. CDR3 coding DNA: TGTGCCAGCAGCTTAGGAGGAAGGACAGGGGAATACGAGCAGTACTTC.

V usage is TRBV7-2 and J usage is TRBJ1-1; perhaps TRBD1 as D (5 bases). The CDR3 runs 16 residues. Germline CDR1 and CDR2: SGHTA and FQGNSA. V dropped 7 bases and J dropped 4 bases, with 22 bases sitting between them. The CDR3 sequence is CASTIDGASGTTEAFF. The CDR3 nucleotides are TGTGCCAGCACCATCGATGGGGCCTCGGGTACCACTGAAGCTTTCTTT.

J is TRBJ1-4 and V is TRBV19; perhaps TRBD1 as D (5 bases). Germline V gene data show CDR1 as LNHDA and CDR2 as SQIVND (reference sequence). The CDR3 has 14 residues. V was cut by 1 base and J by 5 bases, with 8 bases left in between. The CDR3 spells CASSIGRANEKLFF. CDR3 coding DNA: TGTGCCAGTAGTATAGGCAGGGCGAATGAAAAACTGTTTTTT. The whole variable domain, remainder taken from reference TRBV19 and TRBJ1-4, is DGGITQSPKYLFRKEGQNVTLSCEQNLNHDAMYWYRQDPGQGLRLIYYSQIVNDFQKGDIAEGYSVSREKKESFPLTVTSAQKNPTAFYLCASSIGRANEKLFFGSGTQLSVL.

The chain employs TRBV4-2 and TRBJ1-3, with D possibly being TRBD1 (5 bases). Germline values: CDR1 LGHNA, CDR2 YNFKEQ. The germline V and J ends were trimmed by 0 bases and 3 bases, with 12 bases remaining between them. The CDR3 totals 16 residues. The CDR3 sequence: CASSQETGSIGNTIYF. In DNA form, the CDR3 reads TGTGCCAGCAGCCAAGAAACAGGTTCTATTGGAAACACCATATATTTT.